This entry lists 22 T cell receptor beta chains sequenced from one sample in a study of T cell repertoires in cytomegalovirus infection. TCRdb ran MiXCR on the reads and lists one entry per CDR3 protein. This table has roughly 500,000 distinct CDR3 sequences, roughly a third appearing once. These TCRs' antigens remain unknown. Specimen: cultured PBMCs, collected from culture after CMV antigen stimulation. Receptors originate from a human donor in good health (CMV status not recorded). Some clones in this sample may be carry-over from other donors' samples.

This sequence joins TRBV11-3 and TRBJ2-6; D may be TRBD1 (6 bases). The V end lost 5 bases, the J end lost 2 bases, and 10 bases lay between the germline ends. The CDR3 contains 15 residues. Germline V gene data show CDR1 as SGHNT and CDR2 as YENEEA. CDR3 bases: TGTGCCAGCAGCCCAGGGACACCTGGGGCCAACGTCCTGACTTTC. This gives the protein CASSPGTPGANVLTF. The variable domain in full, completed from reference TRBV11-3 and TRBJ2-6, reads EAGVVQSPRYKIIEKKQPVAFWCNPISGHNTLYWYLQNLGQGPELLIRYENEEAVDDSQLPKDRFSAERLKGVDSTLKIQPAELGDSAVYLCASSPGTPGANVLTFGAGSRLTVL.

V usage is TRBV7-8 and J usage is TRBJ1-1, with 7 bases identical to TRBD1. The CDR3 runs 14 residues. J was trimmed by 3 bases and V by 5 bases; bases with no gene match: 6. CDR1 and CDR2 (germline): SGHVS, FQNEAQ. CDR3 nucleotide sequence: TGTGCCAGCAGCCAAAGACAGGGAGACACTGAAGCTTTCTTT. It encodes CASSQRQGDTEAFF.

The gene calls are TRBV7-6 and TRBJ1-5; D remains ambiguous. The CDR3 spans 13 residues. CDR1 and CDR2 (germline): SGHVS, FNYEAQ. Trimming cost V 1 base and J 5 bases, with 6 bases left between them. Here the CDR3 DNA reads TGTGCCAGCAGCTTAGGGAGATATCAGCCCCAGCATTTT. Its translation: CASSLGRYQPQHF.

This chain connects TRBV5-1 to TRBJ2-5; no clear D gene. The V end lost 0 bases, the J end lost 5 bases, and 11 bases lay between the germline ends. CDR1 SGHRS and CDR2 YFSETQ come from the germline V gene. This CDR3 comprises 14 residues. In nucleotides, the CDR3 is TGCGCCAGCAGCTTGGGAGGACCCTCGGAGACCCAGTACTTC. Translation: CASSLGGPSETQYF.

The CDR3 here is CASSLIQGATFF. In nucleotides, the CDR3 is TGTGCCAGCAGTTTAATCCAGGGGGCAACTTTCTTT. The gene calls are TRBV12-3 or TRBV12-4 and TRBJ1-1; TRBD1 aligns across 8 bases. This CDR3 has 12 amino acids. J was trimmed by 12 bases and V by 2 bases; bases with no gene match: 5.

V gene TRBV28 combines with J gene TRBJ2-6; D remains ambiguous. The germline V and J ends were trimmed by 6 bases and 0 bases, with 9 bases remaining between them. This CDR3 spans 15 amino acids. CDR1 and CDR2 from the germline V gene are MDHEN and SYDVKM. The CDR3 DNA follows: TGTGCCAGCAGCTACCAAGTCTCTGGGGCCAACGTCCTGACTTTC. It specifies CASSYQVSGANVLTF.

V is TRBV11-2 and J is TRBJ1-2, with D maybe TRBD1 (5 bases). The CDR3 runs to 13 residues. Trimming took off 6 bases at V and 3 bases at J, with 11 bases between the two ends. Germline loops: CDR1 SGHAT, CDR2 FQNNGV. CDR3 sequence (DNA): TGTGCCAGCAGTCGGGACGGTTACTATGGCTACACCTTC. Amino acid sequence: CASSRDGYYGYTF. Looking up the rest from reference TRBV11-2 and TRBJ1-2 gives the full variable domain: EAGVAQSPRYKIIEKRQSVAFWCNPISGHATLYWYQQILGQGPKLLIQFQNNGVVDDSQLPKDRFSAERLKGVDSTLKIQPAKLEDSAVYLCASSRDGYYGYTFGSGTRLTVV.

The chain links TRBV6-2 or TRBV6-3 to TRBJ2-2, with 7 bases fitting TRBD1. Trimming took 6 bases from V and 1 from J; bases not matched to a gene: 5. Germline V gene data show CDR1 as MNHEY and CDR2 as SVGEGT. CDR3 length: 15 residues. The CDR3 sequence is CASSRDSVNTGELFF. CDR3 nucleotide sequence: TGTGCCAGCAGCCGGGACAGCGTGAACACCGGGGAGCTGTTTTTT.

The CDR3 DNA sequence: TGCGCCAGCAGCCAAGTTCTCTCGGGAGAAATCTACGAGCAGTACGTC. Amino acids: CASSQVLSGEIYEQYV. The chain uses TRBV4-3 and TRBJ2-7, with a possible D match to TRBD2 (6 bases). The CDR3 is 16 amino acids. With 1 base removed from V and 3 bases from J, the gap between germline ends came to 16 bases. Germline V lookup: CDR1 LGHNA, CDR2 YSLEER.

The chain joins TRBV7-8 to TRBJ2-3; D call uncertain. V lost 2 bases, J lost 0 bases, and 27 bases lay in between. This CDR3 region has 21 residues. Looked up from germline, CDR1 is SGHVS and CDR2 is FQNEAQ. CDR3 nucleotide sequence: TGTGCCAGCAGCTTAAGGTCCCAGAGGCAGCTACAAGTCCTCAGCACAGATACGCAGTATTTT. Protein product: CASSLRSQRQLQVLSTDTQYF.

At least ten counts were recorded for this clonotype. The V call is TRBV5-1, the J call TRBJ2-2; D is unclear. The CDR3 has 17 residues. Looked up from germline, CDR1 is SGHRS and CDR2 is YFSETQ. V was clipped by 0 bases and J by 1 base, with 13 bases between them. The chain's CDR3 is CASSLGVVQRNTGELFF. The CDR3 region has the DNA TGCGCCAGCAGCTTGGGTGTAGTCCAGAGGAACACCGGGGAGCTGTTTTTT.

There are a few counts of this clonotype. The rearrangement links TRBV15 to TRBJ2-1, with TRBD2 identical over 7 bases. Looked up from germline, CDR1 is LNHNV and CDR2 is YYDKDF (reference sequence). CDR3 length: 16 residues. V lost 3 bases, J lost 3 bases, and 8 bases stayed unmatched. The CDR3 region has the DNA TGTGCCACCAGCAGTGCTACTAGCGCGAACTACAATGAGCAGTTCTTC. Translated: CATSSATSANYNEQFF. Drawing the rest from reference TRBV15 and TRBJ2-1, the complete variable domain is DAMVIQNPRYQVTQFGKPVTLSCSQTLNHNVMYWYQQKSSQAPKLLFHYYDKDFNNEADTPDNFQSRRPNTSFCFLDIRSPGLGDTAMYLCATSSATSANYNEQFFGPGTRLTVL.

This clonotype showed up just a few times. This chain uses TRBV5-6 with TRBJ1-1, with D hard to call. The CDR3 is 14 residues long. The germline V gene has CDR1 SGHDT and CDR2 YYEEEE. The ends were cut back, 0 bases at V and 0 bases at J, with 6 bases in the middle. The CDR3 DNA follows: TGTGCCAGCAGCTTGGAGGAGATGAACACTGAAGCTTTCTTT. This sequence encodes CASSLEEMNTEAFF. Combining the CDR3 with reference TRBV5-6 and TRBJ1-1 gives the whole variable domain DAGVTQSPTHLIKTRGQQVTLRCSPKSGHDTVSWYQQALGQGPQFIFQYYEEEERQRGNFPDRFSGHQFPNYSSELNVNALLLGDSALYLCASSLEEMNTEAFFGQGTRLTVV.

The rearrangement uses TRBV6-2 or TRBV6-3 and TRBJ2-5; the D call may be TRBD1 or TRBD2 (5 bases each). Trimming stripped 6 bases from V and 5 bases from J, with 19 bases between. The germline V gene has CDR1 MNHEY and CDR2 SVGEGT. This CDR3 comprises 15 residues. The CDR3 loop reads CASRTMGRDDETQYF. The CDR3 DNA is TGTGCCAGCAGAACGATGGGCAGGGACGATGAGACCCAGTACTTC.

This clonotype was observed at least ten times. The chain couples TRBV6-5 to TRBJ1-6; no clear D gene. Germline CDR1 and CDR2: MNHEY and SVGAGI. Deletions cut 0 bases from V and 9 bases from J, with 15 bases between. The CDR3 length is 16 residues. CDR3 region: CASSYSSYGYFSPLHF. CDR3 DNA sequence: TGTGCCAGCAGTTACTCGAGTTACGGGTATTTTTCACCCCTCCACTTT.

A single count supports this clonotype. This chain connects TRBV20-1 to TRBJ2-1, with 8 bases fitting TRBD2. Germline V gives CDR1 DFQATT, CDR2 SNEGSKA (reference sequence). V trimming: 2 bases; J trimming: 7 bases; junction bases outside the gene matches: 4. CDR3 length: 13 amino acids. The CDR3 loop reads CSARPGGRNEQFF. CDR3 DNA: TGCAGTGCTAGACCGGGAGGGCGAAATGAGCAGTTCTTC.

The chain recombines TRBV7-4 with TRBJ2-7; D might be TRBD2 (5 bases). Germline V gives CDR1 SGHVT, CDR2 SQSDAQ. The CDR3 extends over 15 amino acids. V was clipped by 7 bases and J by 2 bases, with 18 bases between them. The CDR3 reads CASTQLGSQPYEQYF. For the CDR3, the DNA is TGTGCCAGCACCCAACTAGGGTCTCAACCCTACGAGCAGTACTTC.

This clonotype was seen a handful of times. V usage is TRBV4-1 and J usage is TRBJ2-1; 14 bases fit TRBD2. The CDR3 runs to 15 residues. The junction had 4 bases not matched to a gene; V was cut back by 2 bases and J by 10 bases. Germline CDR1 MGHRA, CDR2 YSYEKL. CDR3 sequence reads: CASSQLGLAGGEQFF. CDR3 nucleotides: TGCGCCAGCAGCCAATTAGGACTAGCGGGAGGAGAGCAGTTCTTC.

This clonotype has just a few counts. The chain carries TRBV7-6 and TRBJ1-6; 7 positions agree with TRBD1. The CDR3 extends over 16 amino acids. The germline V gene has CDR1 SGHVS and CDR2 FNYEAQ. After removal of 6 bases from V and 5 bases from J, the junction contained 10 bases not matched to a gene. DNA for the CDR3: TGTGCCAGCAGTCCCCTCCCGGGGACAGATAATTCACCCCTCCACTTT. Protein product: CASSPLPGTDNSPLHF.

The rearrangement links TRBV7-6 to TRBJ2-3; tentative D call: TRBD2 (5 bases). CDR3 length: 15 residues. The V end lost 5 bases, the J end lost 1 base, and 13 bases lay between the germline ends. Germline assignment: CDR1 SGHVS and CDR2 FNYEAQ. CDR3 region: CASSASGKGTDTQYF. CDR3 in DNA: TGTGCCAGCAGCGCATCGGGGAAGGGCACAGATACGCAGTATTTT.

In DNA form, the CDR3 reads TGTGCCAGCACCAACTCCGCTTGGCCGGGAGGCACCTACGAGCAGTACGTC. Residues: CASTNSAWPGGTYEQYV. V usage is TRBV6-2 or TRBV6-3 and J usage is TRBJ2-7, with TRBD2 matching over 7 bases. V dropped 7 bases and J dropped 2; count of bases not matched to a gene: 17. The germline CDR1 and CDR2 sequences are MNHEY and SVGEGT. The CDR3 spans 17 residues.

CDR3 bases: TGTGCCATCAGTGAGTTCGGGGGCCACGAGCAGTACGTC. The encoded protein is CAISEFGGHEQYV. The rearrangement joins TRBV10-3 to TRBJ2-7; D may match TRBD1 or TRBD2 (6 bases each). V lost 1 base and J 5 bases, leaving 9 bases between the germline ends. This CDR3 comprises 13 residues. The germline V gene encodes CDR1 ENHRY and CDR2 SYGVKD.